One T cell receptor (beta chain) is described in this entry. The sample comes from a study of shared clonotypes between healthy human individuals. TCRdb keeps only in-frame clones here, not all; method: immunoSEQ multiplex PCR. There are over a million clones in the sample; 65% to 75% occur only once, and roughly 1.5% lies in the top ten. The clonotype was recovered from a man between 18 and 35 years old in good health. Sequencing was carried out using memory CD4+ T cells sorted from blood. Subset specified: CD45RA-negative fraction.

CDR3 in DNA: TGTGCCAGCAGCGTGGACCCGGGGAACGCCTACGAGCAGTACTTC. Protein product: CASSVDPGNAYEQYF. V is TRBV9 and J is TRBJ2-7; tentatively, D is TRBD2 (5 bases). Germline V gene data show CDR1 as SGDLS and CDR2 as YYNGEE. The CDR3 contains 15 residues. Trimming took 2 bases from V and 2 from J, leaving 14 bases between them.